This TCR beta chain was documented in a study of CD8+CD57+ T cells in acquired aplastic anemia. Study-wide context: Sorted CD4+ and CD8+ cells yielded DNA averaging around 3.5 ug. Regarding the study as a whole: Roughly 28 was the count of CD8+ CDR3 sequences that patients shared with controls.

Comment on this clonotype: Antigen: not known.

TCR beta VDJ and CDR3 were profiled, and genomic DNA was the template. TCRdb re-called the reads with MiXCR, one entry per CDR3 protein. The data hold about 270,000 distinct CDR3 sequences, with 45% to 65% observed a single time. CDR1 LNHDA and CDR2 SQIVND come from the germline V gene (reference sequence). Trimming took 9 bases from V and 4 from J, leaving 16 bases between them. There are 15 residues in the CDR3. Specimen: sorted CD4+, CD8+, or CD8+CD57+ T cells (not recorded which) from PBMCs. The chain links TRBV19 to TRBJ1-6, with no clear D. The clonotype comes from a human donor with severe aplastic anemia or a healthy control (not recorded which). The CDR3: CASGVGIRYNSPLHF. CDR3 nucleotides: TGTGCCAGCGGGGTAGGGATCAGGTATAATTCACCCCTCCACTTT.